This T cell receptor (beta chain) was observed in a study of T cells after yellow fever vaccination. Study-level findings and limits: The study found a weaker secondary response that peaked faster, day 5 versus 15. Bulk-population clonotypes that are abundant could appear as contaminants in FACS-sorted repertoires.

Between the trimmed V and J ends, which lost 1 base and 0 bases, there was a span of 10 bases. The CDR3 runs to 15 residues. In germline, CDR1 is LGHNA, CDR2 YNFKEQ. This clonotype has just a few counts. Its antigen is undetermined. TCRdb reanalysed the 5' RACE reads using MiXCR and keeps one entry per CDR3 protein. The sample lists 620,000 or so distinct CDR3 sequences, less than 20% seen once, with roughly a sixth in the top ten. The sample in question was PBMCs, obtained roughly 5 days after the first yellow fever vaccination. The clonotype comes from a man aged 18-30 years who received the YFV17D yellow fever vaccine. The chain carries TRBV4-2 and TRBJ2-7, with D maybe TRBD2 (5 bases). The CDR3 nucleotides read TGTGCCAGCAGCCAAGTCGGGGAATACTCCTACGAGCAGTACTTC. Translated: CASSQVGEYSYEQYF.